These T cell receptor beta chains were read from a single sample in a study of cytomegalovirus exposure and HLA in healthy donors. Data came from immunoSEQ multiplex PCR; TCRdb stores just in-frame clones and leaves some out. The sample records 170,000 or so clones, around 82% being singletons. Sample: PBMCs. The receptors were gathered from a woman younger than 30 in good health and CMV-seropositive. Each CDR3 is given with its conserved first and last residue. The D gene is left open where the match is weak. The size field is filled for only some rows; it gives once, few, many or a size class.

NA,NA,TRBJ2-5,TRBV5-1,TGCGCCAGCAGCTCGTGGCCCCTGACAGGAAAAGAGACCCAGTACTTC,CASSSWPLTGKETQYF
NA,TRBD2,TRBJ2-5,TRBV2,TGTGCCAGCAGCGGACTAGCGGGGGGGCAAATCGAGACCCAGTACTTC,CASSGLAGGQIETQYF
NA,TRBD2,TRBJ2-7,TRBV9,TGTGCCAGCAGCGTAGCGAGCGGGGGTGTCTACGAGCAGTACTTC,CASSVASGGVYEQYF
NA,NA,TRBJ1-1,TRBV7-9,TGTGCCAGCAGCATGCCAGGGCACACTGAAGCTTTCTTT,CASSMPGHTEAFF
once,NA,TRBJ1-1,TRBV2,TGTGCCAGCAGCCCCACGGGGACTGAAGCTTTCTTT,CASSPTGTEAFF
once,TRBD2,TRBJ2-1,TRBV28,TGTGCCAGCACCTTAAGCGGGGCCCACTACAATGAGCAGTTCTTC,CASTLSGAHYNEQFF
NA,NA,TRBJ2-3,TRBV7-8,TGTGCCAGCAGCTTAACCAGGGCCCTCTCCCCCACAGATACGCAGTATTTT,CASSLTRALSPTDTQYF
once,NA,TRBJ2-7,TRBV9,TGTGCCAGCAGCGTAGGTGGACTTCCTAGTTACGAGCAGTACTTC,CASSVGGLPSYEQYF
NA,TRBD1,TRBJ2-1,TRBV27,TGTGCCAGCAGTTTTCCCCCGGGACAGGGGCCCTACAATGAGCAGTTCTTC,CASSFPPGQGPYNEQFF
NA,NA,TRBJ1-4,TRBV5-1,TGCGCCAGCAGCCCAAATAATGAAAAACTGTTTTTT,CASSPNNEKLFF
once,TRBD1,TRBJ2-3,TRBV7-8,TGTGCCAGCAGCTTCCAGGACAGGGGTTTTCGGGTTGCGCAGTATTTT,CASSFQDRGFRVAQYF
NA,NA,TRBJ2-7,TRBV9,TGTGCCAGCAGCGGCGGGACAGATTACGAGCAGTACTTC,CASSGGTDYEQYF
NA,NA,TRBJ1-2,TRBV5-1,TGCGCCAGCAGCCTACCAGGGGATGGCTACACCTTC,CASSLPGDGYTF
NA,NA,TRBJ2-7,TRBV4-2,TGTGCCAGCAGCCAAGACCTACAGGGTGTTACCTACGAGCAGTACTTC,CASSQDLQGVTYEQYF
NA,TRBD1,TRBJ1-4,TRBV5-1,TGCGCCAGCAGCCCACAGGGGGCAACTAATGAAAAACTGTTTTTT,CASSPQGATNEKLFF
NA,TRBD1,TRBJ1-1,TRBV7-9,TGTGCCAGCAGTCCGGACAGGGTAGGCACTGAAGCTTTCTTT,CASSPDRVGTEAFF